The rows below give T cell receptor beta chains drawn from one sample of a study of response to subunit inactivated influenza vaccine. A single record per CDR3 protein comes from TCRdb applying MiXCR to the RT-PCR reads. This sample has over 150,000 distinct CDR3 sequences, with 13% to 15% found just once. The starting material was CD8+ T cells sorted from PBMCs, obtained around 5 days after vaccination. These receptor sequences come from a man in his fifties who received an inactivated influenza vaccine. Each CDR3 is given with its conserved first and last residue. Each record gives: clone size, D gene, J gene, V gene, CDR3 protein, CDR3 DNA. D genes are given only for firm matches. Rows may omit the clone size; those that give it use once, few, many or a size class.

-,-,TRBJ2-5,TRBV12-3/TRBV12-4,CASSSDRQETQYF,TGTGCCAGCAGTTCCGACAGGCAAGAGACCCAGTACTTC
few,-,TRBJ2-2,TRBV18,CASSPPTAPNTGELFF,TGTGCCAGCTCACCACCGACAGCCCCGAACACCGGGGAGCTGTTTTTT
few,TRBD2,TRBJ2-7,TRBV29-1,CSVETSGRDLYEQYF,TGCAGCGTTGAAACTAGCGGGAGAGACCTTTACGAGCAGTACTTC
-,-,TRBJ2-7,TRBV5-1,CASSLSEIDEQYF,TGCGCCAGCAGCTTGTCGGAAATCGACGAGCAGTACTTC
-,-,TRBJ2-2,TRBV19,CASIGGTGELFF,TGTGCCAGTATCGGCGGGACCGGGGAGCTGTTTTTT
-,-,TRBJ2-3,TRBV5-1,CASSLAVAGAEPPASTDTQYF,TGCGCCAGCAGCTTGGCAGTTGCGGGGGCCGAACCACCGGCTAGCACAGATACGCAGTATTTT
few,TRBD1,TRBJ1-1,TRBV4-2,CASARGTGDLNTEAFF,TGTGCCAGCGCTCGAGGGACAGGGGACCTAAACACTGAAGCTTTCTTT
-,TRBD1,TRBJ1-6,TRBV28,CASSADRGGSPLHF,TGTGCCAGTTCAGCGGACAGGGGAGGTTCACCCCTCCACTTT
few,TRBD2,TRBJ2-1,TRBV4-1,CASSHGGAYNEQFF,TGCGCCAGCAGCCATGGGGGGGCCTACAATGAGCAGTTCTTC
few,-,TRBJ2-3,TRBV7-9,CASPLSTDTQYF,TGTGCCAGTCCCCTAAGCACAGATACGCAGTATTTT
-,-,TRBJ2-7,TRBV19,CASSIRPLGEQYF,TGTGCCAGTAGTATACGTCCCCTCGGCGAGCAGTACTTC
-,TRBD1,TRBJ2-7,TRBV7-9,CASSYGQVYEQYF,TGTGCCAGCAGCTACGGACAGGTCTACGAGCAGTACTTC
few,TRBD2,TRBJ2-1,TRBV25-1,CASSELGGGTSGPNSYNEQFF,TGTGCCAGCAGTGAATTAGGGGGGGGGACTAGCGGGCCTAACTCCTACAATGAGCAGTTCTTC
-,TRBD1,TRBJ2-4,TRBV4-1,CASSQDGGRGQNIQYF,TGCGCCAGCAGCCAAGACGGGGGCAGGGGGCAAAACATTCAGTACTTC
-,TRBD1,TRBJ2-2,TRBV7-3,CASSPTGSRANTGELFF,TGTGCCAGCAGTCCGACAGGGAGCAGGGCGAACACCGGGGAGCTGTTTTTT
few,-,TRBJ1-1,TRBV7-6,CASSLDGGPNTEAFF,TGTGCCAGCAGCTTAGATGGGGGACCGAACACTGAAGCTTTCTTT
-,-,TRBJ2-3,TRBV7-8,CASSQYGPSPGSTDTQYF,TGTGCCAGCAGCCAATACGGTCCCAGTCCGGGGAGCACAGATACGCAGTATTTT
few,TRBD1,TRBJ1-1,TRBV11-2,CASSFWTGGTEAFF,TGTGCCAGCAGCTTCTGGACAGGGGGCACTGAAGCTTTCTTT
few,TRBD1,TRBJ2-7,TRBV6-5,CASSYGTTGAYEQYF,TGTGCCAGCAGTTACGGGACGACAGGGGCCTACGAGCAGTACTTC
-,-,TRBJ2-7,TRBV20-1,CSLPTEGPDEQYF,TGCAGTTTACCTACTGAGGGACCCGACGAGCAGTACTTC
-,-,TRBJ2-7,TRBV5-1,CASSSGSLGQYF,TGCGCCAGCAGCTCGGGGTCATTGGGGCAGTACTTC
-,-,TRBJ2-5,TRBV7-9,CASRLGEETQYF,TGTGCCAGCAGGTTAGGGGAAGAGACCCAGTACTTC
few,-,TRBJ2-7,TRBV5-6,CASSFGSSSYEQYF,TGTGCCAGCAGCTTTGGCTCTAGCTCCTACGAGCAGTACTTC
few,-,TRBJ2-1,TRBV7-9,CASSLTSFSYNEQFF,TGTGCCAGCAGCTTAACGAGCTTCAGTTACAATGAGCAGTTCTTC
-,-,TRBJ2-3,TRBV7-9,CASSLDPPLVTQYF,TGTGCCAGCAGCTTAGACCCCCCCCTTGTCACGCAGTATTTT
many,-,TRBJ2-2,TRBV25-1,CASSESNTGELFF,TGTGCCAGCAGTGAGTCGAACACCGGGGAGCTGTTTTTT
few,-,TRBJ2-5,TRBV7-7,CASSLNERRETQYF,TGTGCCAGCAGCTTAAACGAGAGGAGGGAGACCCAGTACTTC
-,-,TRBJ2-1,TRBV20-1,CSARNRKSDYNEQFF,TGCAGTGCTCGAAACCGGAAGTCTGACTACAATGAGCAGTTCTTC
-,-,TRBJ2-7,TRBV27,CASSFVGGSYEQYF,TGTGCCAGCAGTTTTGTGGGGGGTTCCTACGAGCAGTACTTC